Following are 20 T cell receptor beta chains from one sample sequenced in a study of T cells in Graves' hyperthyroidism and ophthalmopathy. RNA transcripts provided the source from which TCR beta CDR3 regions were amplified. The TCR CDR3 first-round RT-PCR relied on the HTBI primer set. TCRdb redid the calling of the multiplex PCR reads with MiXCR, one entry per CDR3 protein. Found here are about 420,000 distinct CDR3 sequences, about a sixth of them singletons; the top ten hold about 7.7%. The source material was blood. The receptors here all came from a woman aged 18 to 35 with Graves' hyperthyroidism.

This clonotype appeared many times. V and J are TRBV5-1 and TRBJ1-5; D possibly corresponds to TRBD1 (5 bases). Trimming stripped 3 bases from V and 1 base from J, with 23 bases between. This CDR3 has 19 amino acids. CDR1 and CDR2 from the germline V gene are SGHRS and YFSETQ. The CDR3 protein is CASSSLDKNTWGSNQPQHF. The CDR3 DNA sequence: TGCGCCAGCAGCTCCTTGGATAAAAATACTTGGGGGAGCAATCAGCCCCAGCATTTT.

This clonotype was seen at least ten times. The genes are TRBV7-9 and TRBJ2-3; 7 bases agree with TRBD1. The CDR3 has 15 residues. The V and J ends lost 5 bases and 3 bases, in that order; junction bases with no gene match: 8. Germline V gene lookup returns CDR1 SEHNR and CDR2 FQNEAQ (reference sequence). The CDR3 protein is CASSVLDRWTDTQYF. The CDR3 nucleotides read TGTGCCAGCAGCGTACTGGACAGGTGGACAGATACGCAGTATTTT.

In this sample, this clonotype turned up once. V usage is TRBV2 and J usage is TRBJ1-1; D is undetermined. V shed 8 bases and J shed 3 bases, with 10 bases lying between them. CDR1 is SNHLY, CDR2 FYNNEI, per germline. CDR3 length: 12 residues. Here the CDR3 reads CASADGDTEAFF. CDR3 nucleotide sequence: TGTGCCAGCGCGGACGGAGACACTGAAGCTTTCTTT.

This clonotype was counted only a few times. The rearrangement joins TRBV10-1 to TRBJ2-3, with unresolved D. CDR3 length equals 14 residues. Trimming removed 0 bases from V and 2 bases from J, with 6 bases in between. The germline V gene has CDR1 WNHNN and CDR2 SYGVQD (reference sequence). CDR3 sequence (DNA): TGCGCCAGCAGTGAGTCTCGACCCACAGATACGCAGTATTTT. It specifies CASSESRPTDTQYF.

This clonotype was observed many times. V is TRBV12-3 or TRBV12-4 and J is TRBJ2-1; weak D call: TRBD2 (5 bases). There are 14 residues in the CDR3. V lost 6 bases to trimming and J lost 0 bases, with 9 bases between them. The CDR3 loop is CASRFEGSYNEQFF. CDR3 coding DNA: TGTGCCAGCAGGTTCGAGGGCTCCTACAATGAGCAGTTCTTC.

In the case of this clonotype: Just one base apart from a much larger clone, this may be a read error. The gene calls are TRBV15 and TRBJ1-4; TRBD1 agrees at 7 bases. In germline, CDR1 is LNHNV, CDR2 YYDKDF (reference sequence). The length of the CDR3 is 15 residues. The CDR3 region has the DNA TGTGCCGCCAGCAGAGTGGGAGGGGGCTCTGAAAAACTGTTTTTT. Protein: CAASRVGGGSEKLFF.

V gene TRBV27 combines with J gene TRBJ2-7, with 8 bases matching TRBD1. The CDR3 runs to 15 residues. Per germline, CDR1 MNHEY and CDR2 SMNVEV (reference sequence). V lost 4 bases and J lost 2; bases outside the gene matches: 7. The DNA for the CDR3 is TGTGCCAGCAGTTCTCTCGACAGGGGCGCCTACGAGCAGTACTTC. Its translation: CASSSLDRGAYEQYF.

This clonotype was recorded a few times. This chain connects TRBV20-1 to TRBJ2-1, with 9 nucleotides matching TRBD1. The CDR3 totals 14 residues. In germline, CDR1 is DFQATT, CDR2 SNEGSKA (reference sequence). The V segment lost 1 base and the J segment 4 bases; nucleotides outside the gene matches: 2. The CDR3, as DNA: TGCAGTGCTAGAGCCGGGACAGGGTACAATGAGCAGTTCTTC. This codes for CSARAGTGYNEQFF.

Many counts were recorded for this clonotype. The chain is built from TRBV18 and TRBJ2-1; D is unclear. Germline CDR1 is KGHSH and CDR2 is LQKENI. V lost 3 bases and J 5 bases, leaving 17 bases between the germline ends. The CDR3 extends over 16 amino acids. CDR3 sequence: CASSPRFPDGDNEQFF. Here the CDR3 DNA reads TGTGCCAGCTCACCTCGCTTCCCGGATGGGGACAATGAGCAGTTCTTC.

This clonotype was detected ten times or more. The genes are TRBV10-3 and TRBJ2-5; possible D gene TRBD2, 6 bases. Between the trimmed V and J ends, which lost 4 bases and 1 base, there was a span of 10 bases. The germline gives CDR1 ENHRY, CDR2 SYGVKD. The CDR3 is 14 amino acids. CDR3 amino acids: CAISGGGAQETQYF. CDR3 bases: TGTGCCATCAGTGGTGGCGGGGCCCAAGAGACCCAGTACTTC.

This clonotype was seen ten or more times. The V gene is TRBV5-1, the J gene TRBJ2-7; the D is unclear. CDR3 length: 14 residues. Germline CDR1 reads SGHRS; CDR2 reads YFSETQ. V lost 3 bases, J lost 3 bases, and 13 bases lay in between. The CDR3, as DNA: TGCGCCAGCAGCTACCTTGGTACCAACTACGAGCAGTACTTC. This translates into CASSYLGTNYEQYF.

This clonotype was detected many times. The gene calls are TRBV11-3 and TRBJ2-2, with 10 bases identical to TRBD2. The CDR3 loop spans 14 amino acids. V gave up 5 bases and J gave up 6 bases; unmatched junction bases: 3. Germline V lookup: CDR1 SGHNT, CDR2 YENEEA. CDR3 in amino acids: CASSGLAVSGELFF. CDR3 in DNA: TGTGCCAGCAGCGGACTAGCGGTATCCGGGGAGCTGTTTTTT.

This clonotype was picked up a small number of times. V and J are TRBV6-1 and TRBJ1-5; TRBD1 might be the D (5 bases). V was pared by 7 bases and J by 1 base, with 11 bases between. The CDR3 covers 14 residues. CDR1 is MNHNS, CDR2 SASEGT, per germline. In DNA form, the CDR3 reads TGTGCCAGCACCTTGGGGGGGAGCAATCAGCCCCAGCATTTT. Protein product: CASTLGGSNQPQHF.

This clonotype was recorded at least ten times. The chain has TRBV6-1 and TRBJ2-7; tentative D call: TRBD2 (7 bases). Trimming took off 6 bases at V and 5 bases at J, with 20 bases between the two ends. Germline assignment: CDR1 MNHNS and CDR2 SASEGT. The CDR3 consists of 15 residues. The CDR3: CASRTRTAGANEQYF. The CDR3 DNA is TGTGCCAGCAGGACACGAACGGCGGGGGCCAACGAGCAGTACTTC.

V is TRBV4-1 and J is TRBJ1-2; 7 nucleotides line up with TRBD1. Germline V lookup: CDR1 MGHRA, CDR2 YSYEKL. The CDR3 length is 15 residues. V gave up 4 bases and J gave up 4 bases; unmatched junction bases: 9. The DNA for the CDR3 is TGCGCCAGCAGCCCGGGACAGAGTGCGATCTATGGCTACACCTTC. Its translation: CASSPGQSAIYGYTF.

J is TRBJ1-5 and V is TRBV10-2; D uncertain. The V gene's germline CDR1 is WSHSY and CDR2 SAAADI. This CDR3 comprises 15 residues. The germline V and J ends were trimmed by 6 bases and 0 bases, with 12 bases remaining between them. CDR3 DNA sequence: TGCGCCAGCAGGAGCGGGATCTATAGCAATCAGCCCCAGCATTTT. Translation: CASRSGIYSNQPQHF.

There are many counts of this clonotype. V is TRBV7-2 and J is TRBJ2-1, with D possibly being TRBD1 (6 bases). The CDR3 length is 12 residues. Looked up from germline, CDR1 is SGHTA and CDR2 is FQGNSA. Trimming removed 7 bases from V and 9 bases from J, with 13 bases in between. CDR3 amino acids: CASTQGYGEQFF. The CDR3 coding sequence is TGTGCCAGCACCCAGGGGTATGGTGAGCAGTTCTTC.

This clonotype came up a few times. V usage is TRBV15 and J usage is TRBJ1-5, with 7 bases lining up with TRBD1. Germline CDR1 is LNHNV and CDR2 is YYDKDF (reference sequence). The CDR3 loop spans 14 amino acids. V was clipped by 3 bases and J by 5 bases; unmatched bases: 4. The CDR3 DNA reads as TGTGCCACCAGCAGTGCACAGGGGCATCAGCCCCAGCATTTT. Encoded protein: CATSSAQGHQPQHF.

This clonotype has a count of ten or more. V usage is TRBV7-2 and J usage is TRBJ2-1, with TRBD2 identical over 7 bases. CDR3 length: 16 amino acids. Losses at the gene ends were 5 bases for V and 2 bases for J; bases not matched to a gene: 9. In germline, CDR1 is SGHTA, CDR2 FQGNSA. The CDR3, as DNA: TGTGCCAGCAGCCTTAGAGCGGGACTGGCCTACAATGAGCAGTTCTTC. Its protein is CASSLRAGLAYNEQFF.

This clonotype was seen many times. The rearrangement uses TRBV18 and TRBJ1-4, with a tentative D call TRBD1 (6 bases). V lost 3 bases to trimming and J lost 6 bases, with 11 bases between them. This CDR3 is 14 amino acids long. Germline CDR1 and CDR2: KGHSH and LQKENI. The CDR3 DNA sequence: TGTGCCAGCTCACCGGCGGGGGGCGATGAAAAACTGTTTTTT. Its protein is CASSPAGGDEKLFF.